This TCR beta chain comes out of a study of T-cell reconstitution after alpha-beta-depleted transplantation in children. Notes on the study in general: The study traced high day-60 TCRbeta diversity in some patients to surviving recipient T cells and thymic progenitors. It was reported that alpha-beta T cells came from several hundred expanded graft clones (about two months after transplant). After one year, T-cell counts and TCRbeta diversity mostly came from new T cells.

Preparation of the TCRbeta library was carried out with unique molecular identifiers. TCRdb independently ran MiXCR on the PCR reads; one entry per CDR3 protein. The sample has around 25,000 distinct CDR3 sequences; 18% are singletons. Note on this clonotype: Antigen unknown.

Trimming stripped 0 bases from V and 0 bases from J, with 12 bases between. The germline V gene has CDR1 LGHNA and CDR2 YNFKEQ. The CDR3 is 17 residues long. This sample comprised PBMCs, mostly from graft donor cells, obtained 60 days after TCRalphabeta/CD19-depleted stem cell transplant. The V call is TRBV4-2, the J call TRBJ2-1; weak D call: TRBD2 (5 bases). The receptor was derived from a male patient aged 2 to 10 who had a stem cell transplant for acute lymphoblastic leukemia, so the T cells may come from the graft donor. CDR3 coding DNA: TGTGCCAGCAGCCAAGATACCCTAGGGAGCTCCTACAATGAGCAGTTCTTC. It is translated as CASSQDTLGSSYNEQFF.